These 27 T cell receptor beta chains share one sample of origin, sequenced in a study of B cell selection in AIRE deficiency. Generated by immunoSEQ multiplex PCR, the TCRdb table keeps only in-frame clones and is missing some. The profile shows some 23,000 clones, 95% to 98% of them singletons. CD4+CD127+ cells were sorted as the conventional CD4 T cells. The sequenced material came from conventional CD4+ T cells sorted from PBMCs. Every receptor here comes from a human donor with AIRE deficiency.

The chain combines TRBV4-1 with TRBJ1-5; the match to TRBD1 covers 7 bases. The CDR3 covers 15 residues. J was trimmed by 4 bases and V by 3 bases; bases with no gene match: 6. From germline, CDR1 is MGHRA and CDR2 YSYEKL. CDR3 DNA: TGCGCCAGCAGCCATAACGACAGGGAGAATCAGCCCCAGCATTTT. This gives the protein CASSHNDRENQPQHF.

The chain employs TRBV21-1 and TRBJ2-7; TRBD1 is the table's D call and was not checked against the DNA. TRBV21-1 is a known pseudogene. The CDR3 consists of 15 residues. This CDR3 is CASSKTGTGFYEQYF. The DNA for the CDR3 is TGTGCCAGCAGCAAAACCGGGACAGGGTTCTACGAGCAGTACTTC.

The rearrangement joins TRBV5-4 to TRBJ1-1, with D possibly matching TRBD1 (5 bases). Germline V gives CDR1 SGHNT, CDR2 YYREEE (reference sequence). This CDR3 region has 13 residues. V shed 5 bases and J shed 3 bases, with 11 bases lying between them. This CDR3 reads CASSQGRDTEAFF. The CDR3, as DNA: TGTGCCAGCAGTCAGGGACGGGACACTGAAGCTTTCTTT.

The chain uses TRBV10-2 and TRBJ2-3; 8 bases map to TRBD2. V shed 6 bases and J 0 bases; nucleotides not matched to a gene: 5. The V gene's germline CDR1 is WSHSY and CDR2 SAAADI. CDR3 length: 15 amino acids. The CDR3 nucleotides are TGCGCCAGCAGGCCTAGCGGGCCTAGCACAGATACGCAGTATTTT. Translation gives CASRPSGPSTDTQYF.

This sequence joins TRBV15 and TRBJ2-3; D gene unclear. Germline V CDR1 and CDR2: LNHNV, YYDKDF (reference sequence). With 0 bases removed from V and 2 bases from J, the gap between germline ends came to 12 bases. The CDR3 extends over 16 amino acids. The CDR3 DNA is TGTGCCACCAGCAGAGATCCCCAGACGCCCACAGATACGCAGTATTTT. Translated, it gives CATSRDPQTPTDTQYF.

This chain links TRBV6-5 with TRBJ2-5; weak D call: TRBD2 (6 bases). Trimming took 8 bases from V and 5 from J, leaving 12 bases between them. The CDR3 runs 12 residues. Looked up from germline, CDR1 is MNHEY and CDR2 is SVGAGI. The CDR3: CASRGNGETQYF. As DNA, the CDR3 is TGTGCCAGCCGGGGGAATGGGGAGACCCAGTACTTC.

The rearrangement joins TRBV10-3 to TRBJ1-3; D is uncertain. Looked up from germline, CDR1 is ENHRY and CDR2 is SYGVKD. V was cut by 0 bases and J by 3 bases, with 9 bases left in between. The CDR3 is 15 residues long. The CDR3, as DNA: TGTGCCATCAGTGAGTCGAACTGGTATGGAAACACCATATATTTT. It yields the protein CAISESNWYGNTIYF.

This sequence joins TRBV30 and TRBJ2-7; possible D gene TRBD2, 5 bases. CDR1 is GTSNPN and CDR2 is SVGIG in the germline V gene (reference sequence). The CDR3 length is 13 residues. V was shortened by 5 bases and J by 2 bases, with 13 bases between the two germline ends. The CDR3 here is CAWVMTGTYEQYF. CDR3 sequence (DNA): TGTGCCTGGGTGATGACGGGAACCTACGAGCAGTACTTC. Full variable domain (rest looked up from reference TRBV30 and TRBJ2-7): SQTIHQWPATLVQPVGSPLSLECTVEGTSNPNLYWYRQAAGRGLQLLFYSVGIGQISSEVPQNLSASRPQDRQFILSSKKLLLSDSGFYLCAWVMTGTYEQYFGPGTRLTVT.

This chain joins TRBV9 and TRBJ2-1; 8 positions match TRBD1. Losses at the gene ends were 3 bases for V and 1 base for J; bases not matched to a gene: 3. The CDR3 sequence is 15 residues long. Germline loops: CDR1 SGDLS, CDR2 YYNGEE. The CDR3 DNA sequence: TGTGCCAGCAGCGCGAGGACAGGGTCCTACAATGAGCAGTTCTTC. Residues: CASSARTGSYNEQFF.

The rearrangement links TRBV7-9 to TRBJ1-1, with a weak D call TRBD1 (5 bases). Germline lookup yields CDR1 SEHNR and CDR2 FQNEAQ (reference sequence). This CDR3 spans 16 amino acids. Trimming left V 2 bases short and J 9 bases short, with 22 bases between. CDR3 loop: CASSLSSGISILQAFF. In DNA, the CDR3 is TGTGCCAGCAGCTTATCTTCAGGGATTTCAATTCTACAAGCTTTCTTT. Together with reference TRBV7-9 and TRBJ1-1, the CDR3 gives the full variable domain: DTGVSQNPRHKITKRGQNVTFRCDPISEHNRLYWYRQTLGQGPEFLTYFQNEAQLEKSRLLSDRFSAERPKGSFSTLEIQRTEQGDSAMYLCASSLSSGISILQAFFGQGTRLTVV.

This clone was recorded once. Other DNA sequences of this sample code for an identical CDR3. The chain recombines TRBV7-2 with TRBJ2-5; perhaps TRBD2 as D (7 bases). V was shortened by 3 bases and J by 5 bases, with 10 bases between the two germline ends. CDR1 SGHTA and CDR2 FQGNSA come from the germline V gene. This CDR3 region has 13 residues. CDR3 in amino acids: CASSLGGRETQYF. The CDR3 DNA sequence: TGTGCCAGCAGCTTGGGGGGGCGGGAGACCCAGTACTTC. Based on the CDR3 plus reference TRBV7-2 and TRBJ2-5, the full variable domain is GAGVSQSPSNKVTEKGKDVELRCDPISGHTALYWYRQSLGQGLEFLIYFQGNSAPDKSGLPSDRFSAERTGGSVSTLTIQRTQQEDSAVYLCASSLGGRETQYFGPGTRLLVL.

The rearrangement links TRBV9 to TRBJ2-1; 7 nucleotides align to TRBD1. Germline-derived CDR1 and CDR2 are SGDLS and YYNGEE. The V segment lost 4 bases and the J segment 4 bases; nucleotides outside the gene matches: 2. The CDR3 extends over 13 amino acids. CDR3 in DNA: TGTGCCAGCAGCCCGGACAGGTACAATGAGCAGTTCTTC. As protein: CASSPDRYNEQFF.

Worth noting for this clone: A junction end diverges from the germline sequence, so it may reflect a read error. V is TRBV11-2 and J is TRBJ2-5, with 10 bases that match TRBD2. Germline V gene data show CDR1 as SGHAT and CDR2 as FQNNGV. CDR3 length: 13 amino acids. CDR3 nucleotide sequence: TGTGCCAGCAGCCTCGGGACTAGCGAGATCCAGTACTTC. Its translation is CASSLGTSEIQYF.

The chain uses TRBV7-9 and TRBJ1-4, with D unresolved. CDR1 is SEHNR and CDR2 is FQNEAQ in the germline V gene (reference sequence). V was pared by 2 bases and J by 7 bases, with 11 bases between. This CDR3 has 14 residues. This CDR3 is CASSLFPDSEKLFF. CDR3 coding DNA: TGTGCCAGCAGCTTATTTCCGGATAGTGAAAAACTGTTTTTT.

The V and J genes are TRBV7-2 and TRBJ2-7; perhaps TRBD1 as D (5 bases). The ends were cut back, 1 base at V and 8 bases at J, with 15 bases in the middle. The CDR3 contains 14 residues. The germline V gene encodes CDR1 SGHTA and CDR2 FQGNSA. The CDR3 sequence: CASSLEPTGFKQYF. DNA for the CDR3: TGTGCCAGCAGCTTAGAGCCTACAGGTTTCAAGCAGTACTTC. Together with reference TRBV7-2 and TRBJ2-7, the CDR3 gives the full variable domain: GAGVSQSPSNKVTEKGKDVELRCDPISGHTALYWYRQSLGQGLEFLIYFQGNSAPDKSGLPSDRFSAERTGGSVSTLTIQRTQQEDSAVYLCASSLEPTGFKQYFGPGTRLTVT.

This clone has just one count. J is TRBJ1-1 and V is TRBV4-3; D unclear. The CDR3 consists of 14 residues. V shed 1 base and J shed 1 base, with 7 bases lying between them. Germline assignment: CDR1 LGHNA and CDR2 YSLEER. CDR3 sequence: CASSQVTKNTEAFF. CDR3 nucleotide sequence: TGCGCCAGCAGCCAAGTTACGAAGAACACTGAAGCTTTCTTT.

The gene calls are TRBV5-1 and TRBJ1-2; no definite D call. This CDR3 spans 13 amino acids. Germline CDR1 and CDR2: SGHRS and YFSETQ. V was cut by 0 bases and J by 8 bases, with 11 bases left in between. CDR3 in DNA: TGCGCCAGCAGCTTGGGTGGAGGCGAGGGCTACACCTTC. It translates to CASSLGGGEGYTF.

V is TRBV5-4 and J is TRBJ1-1; no clear D. V lost 4 bases and J lost 7, with 20 bases in between. CDR3 length: 15 residues. Germline V CDR1 and CDR2: SGHNT, YYREEE (reference sequence). CDR3 residues: CASSNKEARVGEAFF. CDR3 bases: TGTGCCAGCAGCAATAAAGAAGCAAGGGTCGGTGAAGCTTTCTTT.

V and J are TRBV14 and TRBJ2-7, with D maybe TRBD2 (5 bases). The germline V and J ends were trimmed by 0 bases and 6 bases, with 9 bases remaining between them. Germline assignment: CDR1 SGHDN and CDR2 FVKESK. The CDR3 covers 13 residues. The chain's CDR3 is CASSQDIRGEQYF. Written as DNA, the CDR3 is TGTGCCAGCAGCCAAGATATCCGGGGCGAGCAGTACTTC.

V is TRBV7-2 and J is TRBJ2-1; 7 bases agree with TRBD2. Germline V gene lookup returns CDR1 SGHTA and CDR2 FQGNSA. Losses at the gene ends were 1 base for V and 5 bases for J; bases not matched to a gene: 2. This CDR3 region has 14 residues. This CDR3 reads CASSLVLADNEQFF. As DNA, the CDR3 is TGTGCCAGCAGCTTAGTTCTAGCGGACAATGAGCAGTTCTTC.

V is TRBV7-3 and J is TRBJ2-3; D is perhaps TRBD1 (6 bases). The CDR3 spans 15 residues. V was cut by 4 bases and J by 4 bases, with 15 bases left in between. Germline lookup yields CDR1 SGHTA and CDR2 FQGTGA. CDR3 coding DNA: TGTGCCAGCAGCTCCCGAGACAGGCTTTCAGATACGCAGTATTTT. It specifies CASSSRDRLSDTQYF. The variable domain in full, completed from reference TRBV7-3 and TRBJ2-3, reads GAGVSQTPSNKVTEKGKYVELRCDPISGHTALYWYRQSLGQGPEFLIYFQGTGAADDSGLPNDRFFAVRPEGSVSTLKIQRTERGDSAVYLCASSSRDRLSDTQYFGPGTRLTVL.

This clone was seen a few times. CDR3 amino acids: CASSQTGAWGYTF. CDR3 in DNA: TGTGCCAGCAGCCAGACAGGCGCATGGGGCTACACCTTC. The V gene is TRBV14, the J gene TRBJ1-2, with D possibly being TRBD1 (6 bases). CDR3 length: 13 residues. Trimming removed 3 bases from V and 8 bases from J, with 13 bases in between. Germline CDR1 reads SGHDN; CDR2 reads FVKESK.

This chain links TRBV4-1 with TRBJ2-3; 10 bases fit TRBD2. Germline trimming cut 4 bases from V and 6 bases from J; bases unmatched to any gene: 7. The CDR3 is 15 residues long. Germline assignment: CDR1 MGHRA and CDR2 YSYEKL. The CDR3 here is CASSPGASGSDTQYF. As DNA, the CDR3 is TGCGCCAGCAGCCCCGGGGCTAGCGGGAGCGATACGCAGTATTTT.

The chain couples TRBV4-3 to TRBJ2-1; D unclear. The CDR3 contains 12 residues. Trimming cost V 1 base and J 8 bases, with 6 bases left between them. The germline gives CDR1 LGHNA, CDR2 YSLEER. CDR3 in amino acids: CASSQVKHEQFF. The DNA for the CDR3 is TGCGCCAGCAGCCAAGTGAAGCATGAGCAGTTCTTC.

This clone has just one count. The V gene is TRBV13, the J gene TRBJ2-5; tentatively, D is TRBD2 (6 bases). Germline assignment: CDR1 PRHDT and CDR2 FYEKMQ (reference sequence). The CDR3 consists of 15 residues. Trimming cost V 1 base and J 5 bases, with 14 bases left between them. CDR3 loop: CASSLVGTPVETQYF. CDR3 nucleotide sequence: TGTGCCAGCAGCTTAGTCGGGACTCCTGTGGAGACCCAGTACTTC.

This chain links TRBV19 with TRBJ1-1; D is possibly TRBD1 (6 bases). Trimming stripped 3 bases from V and 10 bases from J, with 15 bases between. This CDR3 comprises 13 residues. The V gene's germline CDR1 is LNHDA and CDR2 SQIVND (reference sequence). Written as DNA, the CDR3 is TGTGCCAGTAGTATGGTTGGGAAAGGGGGAGCTTTCTTT. It yields the protein CASSMVGKGGAFF.

In its sample, this clone was seen once. The chain employs TRBV29-1 and TRBJ2-2; no reliable D call. Germline CDR1 is SQVTM and CDR2 is ANQGSEA. The CDR3 is made up of 10 amino acids. V was pared by 5 bases and J by 6 bases, with 4 bases between. CDR3 amino acids: CSVRAGELFF. The CDR3 DNA sequence: TGCAGCGTTAGGGCCGGGGAGCTGTTTTTT.